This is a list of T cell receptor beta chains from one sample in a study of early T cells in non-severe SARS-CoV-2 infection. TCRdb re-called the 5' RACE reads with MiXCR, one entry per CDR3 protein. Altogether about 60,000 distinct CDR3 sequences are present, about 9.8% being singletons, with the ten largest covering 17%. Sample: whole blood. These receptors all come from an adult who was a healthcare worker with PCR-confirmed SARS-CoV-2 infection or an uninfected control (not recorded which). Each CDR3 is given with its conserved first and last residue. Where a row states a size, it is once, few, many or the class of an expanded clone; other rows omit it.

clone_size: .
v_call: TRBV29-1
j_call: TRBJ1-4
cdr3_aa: CSVANTLRDMFF

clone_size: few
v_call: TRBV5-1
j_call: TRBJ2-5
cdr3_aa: CASRVLAGVQETQYF

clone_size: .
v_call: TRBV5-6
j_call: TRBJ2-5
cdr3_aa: CASSLRGLETQYF

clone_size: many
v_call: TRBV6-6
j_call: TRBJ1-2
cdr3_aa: CASSYSRGDYGYTF

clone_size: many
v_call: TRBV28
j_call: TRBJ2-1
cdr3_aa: CASSFQGANYNEQFF

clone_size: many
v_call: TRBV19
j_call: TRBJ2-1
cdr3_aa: CASTGLAGISNEQFF

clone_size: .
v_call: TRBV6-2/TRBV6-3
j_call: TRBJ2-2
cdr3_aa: CASSHPLAGAAGELFF

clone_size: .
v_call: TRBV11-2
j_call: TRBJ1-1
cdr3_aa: CASSSLSSAVVTEAFF

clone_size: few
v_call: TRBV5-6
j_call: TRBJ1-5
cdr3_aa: CASSLDRVNQPQHF

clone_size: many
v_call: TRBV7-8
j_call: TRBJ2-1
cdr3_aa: CASSLDRSTDEQFF

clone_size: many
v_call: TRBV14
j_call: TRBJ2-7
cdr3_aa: CASSQLRDSYEQYF

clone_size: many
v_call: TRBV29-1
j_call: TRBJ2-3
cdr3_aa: CSVGVSGTDTQYF

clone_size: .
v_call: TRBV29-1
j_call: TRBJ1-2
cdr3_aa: CSVRGLGDYGYTF

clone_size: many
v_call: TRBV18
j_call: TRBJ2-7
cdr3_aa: CASSRGTSEQYF

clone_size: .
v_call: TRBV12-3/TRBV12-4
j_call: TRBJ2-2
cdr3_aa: CASSLGGLNTGELFF

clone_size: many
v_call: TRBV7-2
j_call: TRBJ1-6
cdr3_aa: CASSFRQGANSPLHF

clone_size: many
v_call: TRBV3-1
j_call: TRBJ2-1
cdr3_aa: CASSSEVGRQFF

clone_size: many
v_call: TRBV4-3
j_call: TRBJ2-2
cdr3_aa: CASSQVGGSGELFF

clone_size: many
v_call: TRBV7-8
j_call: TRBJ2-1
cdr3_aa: CASSPLHNEQFF

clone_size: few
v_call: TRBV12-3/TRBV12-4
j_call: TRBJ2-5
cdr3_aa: CASSFRGGRETQYF

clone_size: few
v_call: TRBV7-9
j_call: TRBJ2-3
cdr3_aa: CASSPPIPDTQYF

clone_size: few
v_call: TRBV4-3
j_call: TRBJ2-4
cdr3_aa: CASSQDRTRSNIQYF

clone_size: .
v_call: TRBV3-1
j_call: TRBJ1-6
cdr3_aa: CASSLGVSEPVHF

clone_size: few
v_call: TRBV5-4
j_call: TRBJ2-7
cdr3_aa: CASSWGPDLSYEQYF

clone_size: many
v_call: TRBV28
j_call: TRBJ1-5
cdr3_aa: CASSTSGQGPYQPQHF

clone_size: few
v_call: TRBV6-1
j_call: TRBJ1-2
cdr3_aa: CASTMKVANYGYTF

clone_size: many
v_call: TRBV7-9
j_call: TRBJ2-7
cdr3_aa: CASSQFGGAYEQYF

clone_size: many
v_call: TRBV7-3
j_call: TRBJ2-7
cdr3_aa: CASSLLYRSEQYF

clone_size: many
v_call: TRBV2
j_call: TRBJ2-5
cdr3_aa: CASRMTSGTQETQYF

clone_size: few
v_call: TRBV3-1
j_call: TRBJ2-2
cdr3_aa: CASSPTSGRITGELFF

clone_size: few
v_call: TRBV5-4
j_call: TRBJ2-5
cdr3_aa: CASSPDGVLQETQYF

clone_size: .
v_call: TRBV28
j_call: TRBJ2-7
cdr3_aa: CASSLSGGKPYEQYF

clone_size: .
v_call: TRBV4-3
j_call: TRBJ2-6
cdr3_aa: CASSPGLAGTGANVLTF

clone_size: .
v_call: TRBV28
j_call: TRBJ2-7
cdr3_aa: CASSRSAEQYF

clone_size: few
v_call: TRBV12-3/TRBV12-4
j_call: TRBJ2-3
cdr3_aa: CASSLPDTQYF

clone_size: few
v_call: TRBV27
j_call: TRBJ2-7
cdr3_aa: CASSYGRSYEQYF

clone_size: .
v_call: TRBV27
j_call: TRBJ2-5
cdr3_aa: CASSTTEAQATQYF

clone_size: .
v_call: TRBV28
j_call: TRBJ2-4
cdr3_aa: CASSAGGLAKNIQYF

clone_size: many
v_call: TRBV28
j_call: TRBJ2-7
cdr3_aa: CASSLWAGEPYEQYF

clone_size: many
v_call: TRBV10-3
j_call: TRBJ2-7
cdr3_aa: CAIRPGLAGYEQYF

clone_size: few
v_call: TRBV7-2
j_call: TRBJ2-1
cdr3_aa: CASSPLGVGQFF

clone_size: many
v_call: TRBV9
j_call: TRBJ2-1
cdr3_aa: CASRPGLAGTNEQFF

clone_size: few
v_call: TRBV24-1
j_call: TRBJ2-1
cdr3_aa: CATSDPGQGALNEQFF

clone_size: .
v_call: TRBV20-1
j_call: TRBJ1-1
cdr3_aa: CSARDTQGGKVWGEAFF

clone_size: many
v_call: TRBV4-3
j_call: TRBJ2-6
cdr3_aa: CASSQVAGANVLIF

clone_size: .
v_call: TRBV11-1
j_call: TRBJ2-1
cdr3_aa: CASRRDRYNEQFF

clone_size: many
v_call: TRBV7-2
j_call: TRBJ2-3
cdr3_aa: CASSSRTVDTQYF

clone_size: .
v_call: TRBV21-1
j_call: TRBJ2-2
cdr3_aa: CASSKSKELNANTGELFF

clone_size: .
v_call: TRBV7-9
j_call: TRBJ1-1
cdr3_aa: CASSLFDGNTEAFF

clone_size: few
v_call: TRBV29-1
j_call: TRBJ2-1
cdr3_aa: CSVEGGAGSGYNEQFF

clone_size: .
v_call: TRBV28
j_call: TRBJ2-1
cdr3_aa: CASTTGGGTKNEQFF

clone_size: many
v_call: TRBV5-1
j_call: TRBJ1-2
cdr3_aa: CASSLGPTLDYGYTF

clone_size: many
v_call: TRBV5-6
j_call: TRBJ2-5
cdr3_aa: CASSRDRGIMETQYF

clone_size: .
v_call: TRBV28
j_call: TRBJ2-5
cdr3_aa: CASRSQGETQYF

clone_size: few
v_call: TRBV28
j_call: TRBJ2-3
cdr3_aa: CASSPLGAGDADTQYF

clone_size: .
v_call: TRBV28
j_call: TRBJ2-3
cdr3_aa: CASSSASLADTQYF

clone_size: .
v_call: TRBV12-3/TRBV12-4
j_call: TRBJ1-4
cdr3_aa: CASSPRSYEKLFF